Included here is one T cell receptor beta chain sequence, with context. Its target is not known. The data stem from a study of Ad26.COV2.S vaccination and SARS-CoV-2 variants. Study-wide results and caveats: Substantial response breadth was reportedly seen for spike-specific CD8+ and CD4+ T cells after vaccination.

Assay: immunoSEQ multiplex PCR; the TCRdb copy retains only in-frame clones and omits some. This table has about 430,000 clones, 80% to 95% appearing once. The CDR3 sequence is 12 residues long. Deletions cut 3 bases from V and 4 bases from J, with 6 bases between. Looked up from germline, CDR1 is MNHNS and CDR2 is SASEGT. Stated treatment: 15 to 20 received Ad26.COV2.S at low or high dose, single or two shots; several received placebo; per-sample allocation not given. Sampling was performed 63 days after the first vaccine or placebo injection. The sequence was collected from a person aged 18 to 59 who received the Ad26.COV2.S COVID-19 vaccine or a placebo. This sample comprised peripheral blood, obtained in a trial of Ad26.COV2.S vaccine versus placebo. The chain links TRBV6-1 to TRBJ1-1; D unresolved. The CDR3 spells CASSEWGTEAFF. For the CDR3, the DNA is TGTGCCAGCAGTGAGTGGGGCACTGAAGCTTTCTTT.